The TCR beta chain described here comes from a study of T cells of healthy individuals. The CDR3 spans 15 residues. The germline V gene has CDR1 MDHEN and CDR2 SYDVKM. J gave up 7 bases and V 4 bases, and 8 bases lay outside the gene matches. TCRdb reprocessed the 5' RACE reads via MiXCR and lists one record per CDR3 protein. The sample carries 95,000 to 100,000 distinct CDR3 sequences, approximately 15% recorded once. This clonotype was detected only a few times. The source is a human donor in good health. V gene TRBV28 combines with J gene TRBJ2-1; 9 bases align to TRBD2. CDR3 nucleotides: TGTGCCAGCAGTTACCGACTAGCGGCAGGGAATGAGCAGTTCTTC. Translating gives CASSYRLAAGNEQFF.